One sample yielded the 19 T cell receptor beta chains listed below, sequenced in a study of CD8 T cells in ankylosing spondylitis. Study outcomes and limitations: The study identified a TCR beta motif of under 10 highly homologous variants that appeared characteristic of ankylosing spondylitis blood.

The antigens for these receptors are not known. Each CDR3 protein gets one entry after TCRdb re-called the 5' RACE reads with MiXCR. The table lists about 220,000 distinct CDR3 sequences, around 7.9% of them singletons, with approximately 14% in the top ten. The sample was blood, either unsorted or a sorted T cell fraction (not recorded which). These receptors were obtained from a male donor with ankylosing spondylitis.

This clonotype came up many times. This CDR3 is CASSTGSEQFF. In DNA form, the CDR3 reads TGTGCCAGCAGTACAGGGAGTGAGCAGTTCTTC. The chain combines TRBV27 with TRBJ2-1, with D perhaps TRBD1 (6 bases). V was clipped by 5 bases and J by 9 bases, with 8 bases between them. CDR1 and CDR2 (germline): MNHEY, SMNVEV (reference sequence). The CDR3 sequence is 11 residues long.

This clonotype was recorded at least ten times. The chain joins TRBV6-2 or TRBV6-3 to TRBJ1-1; unclear D gene. The germline CDR1 and CDR2 sequences are MNHEY and SVGEGT. The CDR3 totals 16 residues. Trimming shortened V by 4 bases and J by 2 bases, and 17 bases separated the two germline ends. The chain's CDR3 is CASSWTTTGGNTEAFF. The CDR3 DNA sequence: TGTGCCAGCAGTTGGACCACGACGGGAGGTAACACTGAAGCTTTCTTT.

This clonotype came up many times. The V and J genes are TRBV5-1 and TRBJ1-5; D not certain. Trimming removed 4 bases at V and 2 bases at J, with 10 bases between. Germline V gene lookup returns CDR1 SGHRS and CDR2 YFSETQ. The CDR3 has 14 residues. The CDR3 reads CASSIGWGNQPQHF. DNA of the CDR3: TGCGCCAGCAGCATCGGCTGGGGCAATCAGCCCCAGCATTTT.

This clonotype was counted many times. This sequence joins TRBV29-1 and TRBJ2-7, with 9 bases identical to TRBD1. CDR1 SQVTM and CDR2 ANQGSEA come from the germline V gene. CDR3 length: 13 residues. V lost 5 bases and J lost 0; bases outside the gene matches: 2. The CDR3 sequence is CSVWTGDSYEQYF. CDR3 in DNA: TGCAGCGTTTGGACAGGGGACTCCTACGAGCAGTACTTC.

This sequence joins TRBV6-1 and TRBJ2-7, with 8 bases that match TRBD1. The CDR3 runs to 14 residues. V lost 3 bases and J lost 2; bases outside the gene matches: 3. Germline CDR1 MNHNS, CDR2 SASEGT. This CDR3 reads CASSEFRGPYEQYF. CDR3 sequence (DNA): TGTGCCAGCAGTGAGTTCAGGGGGCCCTACGAGCAGTACTTC.

This clonotype showed up many times. This chain joins TRBV27 and TRBJ2-2; 10 bases line up with TRBD1. Unmatched junction bases numbered 8, after V lost 4 bases and J lost 6 bases. Germline V lookup: CDR1 MNHEY, CDR2 SMNVEV (reference sequence). The CDR3 spans 16 residues. The CDR3 region is CASSSDRGLLAGELFF. CDR3 sequence (DNA): TGTGCCAGCAGTTCAGACAGGGGGCTTTTGGCCGGGGAGCTGTTTTTT.

This clonotype has a count of ten or more. The J gene is TRBJ2-1, the V gene TRBV5-1, with 9 nucleotides matching TRBD1. The CDR3 contains 17 residues. The germline CDR1 and CDR2 sequences are SGHRS and YFSETQ. V shed 0 bases, J shed 6 bases, and the junction held 10 bases outside the gene matches. The CDR3 DNA follows: TGCGCCAGCAGCTTGGCCAGGCGGGACAGGGTGAGCAATGAGCAGTTCTTC. It codes for CASSLARRDRVSNEQFF. Full variable domain (remainder filled in from reference TRBV5-1 and TRBJ2-1): KAGVTQTPRYLIKTRGQQVTLSCSPISGHRSVSWYQQTPGQGLQFLFEYFSETQRNKGNFPGRFSGRQFSNSRSEMNVSTLELGDSALYLCASSLARRDRVSNEQFFGPGTRLTVL.

This clonotype was picked up many times. This chain uses TRBV20-1 with TRBJ2-3; no definite D call. The V end was cut by 2 bases, the J end by 6 bases, with 18 bases between. This CDR3 has 15 residues. Germline V gives CDR1 DFQATT, CDR2 SNEGSKA (reference sequence). The CDR3 is CSARRQSYYLDTQYF. The CDR3 DNA reads TGCAGTGCTAGACGCCAAAGTTACTATCTGGATACGCAGTATTTT.

V and J are TRBV27 and TRBJ2-7; TRBD1 is a possible D gene (5 bases). Trimming removed 6 bases at V and 3 bases at J, with 12 bases between. CDR1 is MNHEY and CDR2 is SMNVEV in the germline V gene (reference sequence). This CDR3 region has 13 residues. In nucleotides, the CDR3 is TGTGCCAGCAGCCAACAGGTGCTCTACGAGCAGTACTTC. The encoded protein is CASSQQVLYEQYF.

Ten or more counts support this clonotype. In nucleotides, the CDR3 is TGTGCCATCAGGGGGGGGAACACTGAAGCTTTCTTT. This codes for CAIRGGNTEAFF. This chain links TRBV10-3 with TRBJ1-1, with D possibly being TRBD1 (5 bases). The germline V and J ends were trimmed by 6 bases and 1 base, with 6 bases remaining between them. Germline CDR1 ENHRY, CDR2 SYGVKD. The CDR3 length is 12 residues.

In this sample, this clonotype turned up many times. V and J are TRBV7-8 and TRBJ1-1; D uncertain. The CDR3 length is 15 residues. V lost 5 bases, J lost 3 bases, and 16 bases lay in between. Germline loops: CDR1 SGHVS, CDR2 FQNEAQ. This CDR3 reads CASSRFRTDDTEAFF. The CDR3 nucleotides are TGTGCCAGCAGCCGATTTAGGACGGATGACACTGAAGCTTTCTTT.

The sample holds one count of this clonotype. The chain is built from TRBV5-1 and TRBJ1-1; D not certain. Trimming took 0 bases from V and 10 from J, leaving 10 bases between them. Germline-derived CDR1 and CDR2 are SGHRS and YFSETQ. This CDR3 spans 12 amino acids. The CDR3 region is CASSLDGVGAFF. As DNA, the CDR3 is TGCGCCAGCAGCTTGGACGGAGTCGGAGCTTTCTTT.

This clonotype was observed a handful of times. The chain couples TRBV4-1 to TRBJ1-3, with D uncertain. The germline CDR1 and CDR2 sequences are MGHRA and YSYEKL. CDR3 length: 15 amino acids. Trimming stripped 2 bases from V and 0 bases from J, with 8 bases between. The CDR3 nucleotides read TGCGCCAGCAGCCAAAATGCGCGCTCTGGAAACACCATATATTTT. It specifies CASSQNARSGNTIYF.

This sequence joins TRBV5-5 and TRBJ1-1; D ambiguous. V was shortened by 0 bases and J by 7 bases, with 10 bases between the two germline ends. The germline CDR1 and CDR2 sequences are SGHKS and YYEKEE (reference sequence). This CDR3 comprises 13 residues. The CDR3 sequence: CASSLAGSIEAFF. In DNA form, the CDR3 reads TGTGCCAGCAGCTTGGCGGGGTCCATTGAAGCTTTCTTT.

This clonotype was picked up many times. The V gene is TRBV7-8, the J gene TRBJ2-3; maybe TRBD2 (5 bases). In germline, CDR1 is SGHVS, CDR2 FQNEAQ. V lost 3 bases, J lost 1 base, and 14 bases lay in between. The CDR3 spans 16 residues. The CDR3 loop reads CASSLRAGHRTDTQYF. The CDR3 DNA is TGTGCCAGCAGCTTGCGGGCGGGTCACCGCACAGATACGCAGTATTTT.

This clonotype turned up a few times. The V gene is TRBV5-5, the J gene TRBJ2-7; TRBD1 matches 9 bases. This CDR3 contains 14 residues. Trimming at V came to 4 bases and at J to 4 bases, leaving 6 bases not matched to a gene. Germline CDR1 reads SGHKS; CDR2 reads YYEKEE (reference sequence). DNA of the CDR3: TGTGCCAGCAGCAAGGACAGGGGAGATTACGAGCAGTACTTC. Amino acids: CASSKDRGDYEQYF.

The rearrangement joins TRBV20-1 to TRBJ1-1, with D unclear. V lost 0 bases and J 5 bases, leaving 22 bases between the germline ends. The germline V gene encodes CDR1 DFQATT and CDR2 SNEGSKA (reference sequence). The CDR3 covers 17 residues. The CDR3 loop reads CSARDLLGPTRRTEAFF. The CDR3 region has the DNA TGCAGTGCTAGAGATTTGTTAGGGCCCACTCGGCGAACTGAAGCTTTCTTT.

In its sample, this clonotype is medium-sized. The chain joins TRBV5-1 to TRBJ1-3, with D unclear. This CDR3 contains 12 residues. The V and J ends lost 4 bases and 5 bases respectively, with 7 bases between them. Germline V lookup: CDR1 SGHRS, CDR2 YFSETQ. The CDR3 protein is CASSADRNTIYF. CDR3 nucleotide sequence: TGCGCCAGCAGCGCTGACAGAAACACCATATATTTT.

This chain uses TRBV28 with TRBJ2-7; D possibly matches TRBD1 or TRBD2 (5 bases each). The CDR3 runs 14 residues. V lost 6 bases, J lost 3 bases, and 15 bases lay in between. Germline V lookup: CDR1 MDHEN, CDR2 SYDVKM. CDR3 residues: CASSNWDGHYEQYF. DNA for the CDR3: TGTGCCAGCAGCAACTGGGACGGTCACTACGAGCAGTACTTC.